This record concerns one T cell receptor beta chain sequence. The antigen remains undetermined. The germline gives CDR1 KGHDR, CDR2 SFDVKD. This CDR3 has 15 amino acids. V was pared by 6 bases and J by 0 bases, with 8 bases between. Clones were read by immunoSEQ multiplex PCR, and TCRdb kept only the in-frame ones, dropping some. The sample contains approximately 130,000 clones, 85% to 90% of which appear only once. This sample was included in a study of T cell responses to AZD1222 COVID-19 vaccine. Overall study results and limits: Nearly half of spike-specific TCRs reportedly target unmutated variant regions. AZD1222 recipients seropositive at baseline numbered only five to seven. Spike was spanned by vaccine-associated CD4 TCRs, with dominance at 160-218 and 743-854.

The rearrangement links TRBV24-1 to TRBJ2-6; D not certain. The source of this sequence is an adult in good health. Sequencing was performed on peripheral blood, taken on day 0 of MenACWY control vaccination. This chain's CDR3 is CATSNAYSGANVLTF. CDR3 bases: TGTGCCACCAGTAATGCGTACTCTGGGGCCAACGTCCTGACTTTC.